These T cell receptor beta chains were read from a single sample in a study of T cells in Graves' hyperthyroidism and ophthalmopathy. Each CDR3 protein is one row after TCRdb ran MiXCR on the multiplex PCR reads. Of hundreds of thousands of distinct CDR3 sequences in the sample, around 39% were seen once. Sequencing was done on a sample of blood. Source of these receptors: a man between 18 and 29 years old with Graves' hyperthyroidism. Both conserved end residues are part of each CDR3. Fields, in order: D gene, V gene, J gene, clone size, CDR3 DNA, CDR3 protein. A D gene is named only where the DNA matches it firmly. Not every row has a clone size; where given, it reads once, few, many or a size class.

>-|TRBV29-1|TRBJ2-2|many
TGCAGCGTTGTTGGGGCAGACAGTCTCACCGGGGAGCTGTTTTTT
CSVVGADSLTGELFF
>-|TRBV12-3/TRBV12-4|TRBJ2-7|-
TGTGCCAGCAGACCTACCTGGCCAGGGGCCTACGAGCAGTACTTC
CASRPTWPGAYEQYF
>-|TRBV10-3|TRBJ2-5|many
TGTGCCATCAGTGGTGACCCAGTGGGGGAGACCCAGTACTTC
CAISGDPVGETQYF
>TRBD1|TRBV20-1|TRBJ1-2|few
TGCAGTGCTAGAGGGCGGACAGGGGCGGCCTATGGCTACACCTTC
CSARGRTGAAYGYTF
>TRBD2|TRBV20-1|TRBJ2-7|-
TGCAGTGCTGCTAGGAGCGGGGGGGCCCACGAGCAGTACTTC
CSAARSGGAHEQYF
>TRBD1|TRBV25-1|TRBJ2-5|-
TGTGCCAGCAGTGCTAACCGGGACAGAAACCAAGAGACCCAGTACTTC
CASSANRDRNQETQYF
>-|TRBV7-6|TRBJ2-5|-
TGTGCCAGCAGCTTAGGACGGGACTTCCAAGAGACCCAGTACTTC
CASSLGRDFQETQYF
>TRBD2|TRBV7-3|TRBJ2-5|few
TGTGCCAGCAGCTCTGCCGAGCGGGGGGCCAGGAAGACCCAGTACTTC
CASSSAERGARKTQYF
>TRBD1|TRBV12-3/TRBV12-4|TRBJ1-5|few
TGTGCCAGCAGTTCCTCCGACAGGGGGCGTCAGCCCCAGCATTTT
CASSSSDRGRQPQHF
>-|TRBV24-1|TRBJ2-7|many
TGTGCCACCAGTGATTCAACCTACGAGCAGTACTTC
CATSDSTYEQYF
>TRBD1|TRBV2|TRBJ2-7|-
TGTGCCAGCAGTGGACTCGGCGGGGACAGGGGGTCCTACGAGCAGTACTTC
CASSGLGGDRGSYEQYF